This is a list of T cell receptor beta chains from one sample in a study of technical replicates of blood from a few donors. TCRdb keeps only in-frame clones here, not all; method: immunoSEQ multiplex PCR. This table holds roughly 76,000 clones, 75% to 95% found once. The source material was T cells isolated from PBMCs. The receptors derive from a human donor in good health. Some clones in this sample may be carry-over from other donors' samples. The CDR3 runs from the conserved cysteine through the conserved F or W. The D gene is left open where the match is weak. Clone size appears in some rows only: once, few, many, or a class for an expanded clone.

J,D,V,size,DNA,CDR3
TRBJ1-4,NA,TRBV30,few,TGTGCCTGGAGTGTAAGAGGGGGAGTTGAAAAACTGTTTTTT,CAWSVRGGVEKLFF
TRBJ2-6,NA,TRBV18,NA,TGTGCCAGCTCACCTATCGGCTCTGGGGCCAACGTCCTGACTTTC,CASSPIGSGANVLTF
TRBJ2-7,NA,TRBV7-9,NA,TGTGCCAGCAGCCTAAGGGGAGACAGGCCTAGCTCCTACGAGCAGTACTTC,CASSLRGDRPSSYEQYF
TRBJ1-5,NA,TRBV19,NA,TGTGCCAGTAGTATTCGTGTCAATCAGCCCCAGCATTTT,CASSIRVNQPQHF
TRBJ1-1,NA,TRBV14,NA,TGTGCCAGCAGCCAAGTACGGGAAGCTTTCTTT,CASSQVREAFF
TRBJ1-2,TRBD1,TRBV11-3,few,TGTGCCAGCAGCTCGCAGGGGGCGGCCTATGGCTACACCTTC,CASSSQGAAYGYTF
TRBJ1-1,NA,TRBV6-5,NA,TGTGCCAGCAGCAGACAAGCGAACACTGAAGCTTTCTTT,CASSRQANTEAFF
TRBJ2-7,TRBD1,TRBV19,NA,TGTGCCAGTAGTCCCGGGACAGGCCCCTACGAGCAGTACTTC,CASSPGTGPYEQYF
TRBJ2-2,TRBD2,TRBV29-1,NA,TGCAGCGTCATTACTAGCGGGAGGGACGGGGAGCTGTTTTTT,CSVITSGRDGELFF
TRBJ2-7,TRBD2,TRBV9,NA,TGTGCCAGCAGCGTAGCGGGACTAGCGGCCTACGAGCAGTACTTC,CASSVAGLAAYEQYF
TRBJ2-5,TRBD1,TRBV10-1,NA,TGCGCCAGGCGAGACAGGGTCCAAGAGACCCAGTACTTC,CARRDRVQETQYF
TRBJ2-7,NA,TRBV7-7,NA,TGTGCCAGCAGCCCCGGGACACCCTCCTACGAGCAGTACTTC,CASSPGTPSYEQYF
TRBJ2-4,NA,TRBV4-2,NA,TGTGCCAGCAGCCAAGCATCGCGGCAGGGAAACATTCAGTACTTC,CASSQASRQGNIQYF
TRBJ1-5,TRBD1,TRBV7-9,NA,TGTGCCAGCAGCTCTAGACAGGGGGATCAGCCCCAGCATTTT,CASSSRQGDQPQHF
TRBJ1-1,TRBD1,TRBV12-5,NA,TGTGCTAGTGGTTTGGACAGGGGGCACGCTTTCTTT,CASGLDRGHAFF
TRBJ2-7,TRBD2,TRBV6-1,NA,TGTGCCAGCACCCTCCCTGCGGCTAGCGGGAGGAAGCAGTACTTC,CASTLPAASGRKQYF
TRBJ2-7,NA,TRBV6-5,NA,TGTGCCAGCAGTTACGGGTCGCGGAACTACGAGCAGTACTTC,CASSYGSRNYEQYF
TRBJ2-5,TRBD2,TRBV5-4,NA,TGTGCCAGCAGCCCTACACCCGGACTAGCGGGAGTAGTGAAAGAGACCCAGTACTTC,CASSPTPGLAGVVKETQYF
TRBJ1-4,NA,TRBV5-5,NA,TGTGCCAGCAGCTTGGGGGCCACAACTAATGAAAAACTGTTTTTT,CASSLGATTNEKLFF
TRBJ1-1,NA,TRBV30,once,TGTGCCTGGAATCTCAGATATTTCACTGAAGCTTTCTTT,CAWNLRYFTEAFF
TRBJ1-2,TRBD1,TRBV19,NA,TGTGCCAGTAGTATGAACAGGGGATCGCTTACCCGCTATGGCTACACCTTC,CASSMNRGSLTRYGYTF
TRBJ2-1,NA,TRBV27,NA,TGTGCCAGCAGTTTATCGGGTGGCCAGGGGTTGTCCTACAATGAGCAGTTCTTC,CASSLSGGQGLSYNEQFF
TRBJ2-1,TRBD2,TRBV7-3,NA,TGTGCCAGCAGCTTAGGGGAGGGAATCTACAATGAGCAGTTCTTC,CASSLGEGIYNEQFF
TRBJ1-5,NA,TRBV4-2,NA,TGTGCCAGCAGCCAAAAACAGGTTAGCAATCAGCCCCAGCATTTT,CASSQKQVSNQPQHF
TRBJ2-1,TRBD2,TRBV11-3,NA,TGTGCCAGCAGCTTAGGACTAGCGGGGTACAATGAGCAGTTCTTC,CASSLGLAGYNEQFF
TRBJ2-7,TRBD2,TRBV7-2,once,TGTGCCAGCAACTTGGGGCTAGCGGGATACTACGAGCAGTACTTC,CASNLGLAGYYEQYF
TRBJ1-1,NA,TRBV6-6,NA,TGTGCCAGCAGCCGTTACAGGGCGAACACTGAAGCTTTCTTT,CASSRYRANTEAFF
TRBJ1-1,NA,TRBV4-3,NA,TGCGCCAGCAGCCAAGCAGGGTCCGCCACTGAAGCTTTCTTT,CASSQAGSATEAFF
TRBJ1-1,NA,TRBV29-1,few,TGCAGCGTTAGGGCCGGGGAGGGCACTGAAGCTTTCTTT,CSVRAGEGTEAFF
TRBJ2-7,NA,TRBV6-1,NA,TGTGCCAGCACATTCGACTACTACGAGCAGTACTTC,CASTFDYYEQYF
TRBJ2-7,TRBD2,TRBV18,NA,TGTGCCAGCTCACCCGGAATAGCGGGAGGGCCAAGCGAGCAGTACTTC,CASSPGIAGGPSEQYF
TRBJ1-2,NA,TRBV2,NA,TGTGCCAGCAGTCAAAGTTCGTACAGGGAATATGGCTACACCTTC,CASSQSSYREYGYTF
TRBJ2-7,TRBD2,TRBV10-1,once,TGCGCCAGCAGTGAATTCGGACTAGGCTCCTACGAGCAGTACTTC,CASSEFGLGSYEQYF
TRBJ2-7,TRBD1,TRBV7-9,NA,TGTGCCAGCAGCTCGACAGGGAGCTCCTACGAGCAGTACTTC,CASSSTGSSYEQYF
TRBJ2-5,NA,TRBV27,NA,TGTGCCAGCAGTTTTGCAGGGGGGACTAGAGTAGAGACCCAGTACTTC,CASSFAGGTRVETQYF
TRBJ2-6,NA,TRBV5-6,once,TGTGCCAGCAGCTTCCCGTTACTCTCTGGGGCCAACGTCCTGACTTTC,CASSFPLLSGANVLTF
TRBJ1-1,NA,TRBV12-5,NA,TGTGCTAGTGGTTTCGGACATTACACTGAAGCTTTCTTT,CASGFGHYTEAFF
TRBJ1-2,NA,TRBV20-1,NA,TGCAGTGCTTGGCCGGGGGACGGCTACACCTTC,CSAWPGDGYTF
TRBJ2-1,NA,TRBV7-3,NA,TGTGCCAGCAGCCCCGGGAGAGACAATGAGCAGTTCTTC,CASSPGRDNEQFF
TRBJ1-2,TRBD1,TRBV19,NA,TGTGCCAGTAGTGTTAAACAGGGGGTTAACTATGGCTACACCTTC,CASSVKQGVNYGYTF
TRBJ1-3,NA,TRBV30,NA,TGTGCCTGGAGTATAGGGGAAGGAAACACCATATATTTT,CAWSIGEGNTIYF
TRBJ1-5,NA,TRBV5-1,NA,TGCGCCAGCAGCTTGGTGGCAGGACAGCCCCAGCATTTT,CASSLVAGQPQHF
TRBJ2-3,TRBD2,TRBV5-1,NA,TGCGCCAGCAGCTCGACTAGCGCCACCACAGATACGCAGTATTTT,CASSSTSATTDTQYF
TRBJ2-2,NA,TRBV10-2,NA,TGCGCCAGCAGTCCGTCTCTAAACACCGGGGAGCTGTTTTTT,CASSPSLNTGELFF
TRBJ2-3,NA,TRBV6-5,NA,TGTGCCAGCAGTTCGGGAGTCCCCACAGATACGCAGTATTTT,CASSSGVPTDTQYF
TRBJ1-3,NA,TRBV28,NA,TGTGCCAGCTTGGACAGCGTCTACGAAACCATATATTTT,CASLDSVYETIYF
TRBJ1-3,NA,TRBV6-1,NA,TGTGCCAGCAGCGAAATGGGCCTCTCTGGAAACACCATATATTTT,CASSEMGLSGNTIYF
TRBJ2-1,NA,TRBV28,NA,TGTGCCAGCAGCCTCAGACAACGTAGGATCGATGAGCAGTTCTTC,CASSLRQRRIDEQFF
TRBJ2-3,NA,TRBV27,NA,TGTGCCAGCAGTTTATCTTCGGATACGCAGTATTTT,CASSLSSDTQYF
TRBJ1-4,NA,TRBV4-3,NA,TGCGCCAGCAGCCAAGAGATACAGGGAGTAGGCGAAAAACTGTTTTTT,CASSQEIQGVGEKLFF